This T cell receptor (beta chain) stems from a study of T cell responses to AZD1222 COVID-19 vaccine. Study-level findings and limits: Donors were mostly white British, more females; clonal diversity possibly underestimated.

Profiled with immunoSEQ multiplex PCR; TCRdb holds only in-frame clones, not every one. The sample lists 140,000 or so clones; almost 90% were seen once. Remarks on this clone: The target antigen is unknown.

This sequence originates from an adult in good health. This specimen consisted of peripheral blood, obtained on day 0 of AZD1222 vaccination.

Written as DNA, the CDR3 is TGCAGCGCAGAACAGGGGGCGATGGGCGAGCAGTACTTC. Translating it yields CSAEQGAMGEQYF. The chain couples TRBV29-1 to TRBJ2-7; TRBD1 matches 9 bases. J gave up 6 bases and V 7 bases, and 10 bases lay outside the gene matches. CDR1 is SQVTM, CDR2 ANQGSEA, per germline. The CDR3 has 13 residues.